The rows below give T cell receptor beta chains drawn from one sample of a study of CD8 T cells in Susac syndrome. A single record per CDR3 protein comes from TCRdb applying MiXCR to the immunoSEQ multiplex PCR reads. The sample records about 210,000 distinct CDR3 sequences, approximately 94% being singletons. The sample consisted of CD4+ T cells from PBMCs. Receptor source: a human donor with Susac syndrome. Each CDR3 is given with its conserved first and last residue. The D gene is left open where the match is weak. Expanded clones are given a class, and other clones once, few, many or no size at all.

size	D	J	V	CDR3	DNA
-	-	TRBJ1-2	TRBV11-1	CASSEGPEGYTF	TGTGCCAGCAGCGAGGGACCGGAGGGCTACACCTTC
-	-	TRBJ1-5	TRBV2	CASTPDGSNQPQHF	TGTGCCAGCACCCCGGACGGAAGCAATCAGCCCCAGCATTTT
once	-	TRBJ2-3	TRBV7-2	CASSLGGTSSTDTQYF	TGTGCCAGCAGCTTAGGTGGGACCTCTAGCACAGATACGCAGTATTTT
-	-	TRBJ2-5	TRBV7-8	CASSLVLQGGTQYF	TGTGCCAGCAGCTTAGTCTTACAAGGGGGGACCCAGTACTTC
once	-	TRBJ1-2	TRBV5-1	CASSLGSTTANYGYTF	TGCGCCAGCAGCTTGGGGAGTACGACGGCGAACTATGGCTACACCTTC
-	-	TRBJ2-2	TRBV4-3	CASSPRTSLYTGELFF	TGCGCCAGCAGCCCTAGGACATCCTTATACACCGGGGAGCTGTTTTTT
-	TRBD1	TRBJ2-2	TRBV12-3/TRBV12-4	CASSGGQGDTGELFF	TGTGCCAGCAGTGGGGGACAGGGCGACACCGGGGAGCTGTTTTTT
-	-	TRBJ2-3	TRBV6-5	CASSYTSRTDTQYF	TGTGCCAGCAGTTACACCTCCAGGACAGATACGCAGTATTTT
-	TRBD1	TRBJ2-2	TRBV9	CASSVGGGSTGELFF	TGTGCCAGCAGCGTAGGAGGGGGCTCGACCGGGGAGCTGTTTTTT
-	TRBD1	TRBJ1-2	TRBV6-5	CASSRQGLYGYTF	TGTGCCAGCAGTCGACAGGGGCTCTATGGCTACACCTTC
-	-	TRBJ2-7	TRBV30	CAWSSKGRVVNEQYF	TGTGCCTGGAGTTCTAAAGGGCGGGTAGTCAACGAGCAGTACTTC
-	TRBD1	TRBJ1-1	TRBV5-1	CASSLEPGGVNTEAFF	TGCGCCAGCAGCTTGGAGCCAGGGGGTGTGAACACTGAAGCTTTCTTT
-	-	TRBJ2-1	TRBV5-1	CASSLEGSEQFF	TGCGCCAGCAGCTTGGAAGGATCCGAGCAGTTCTTC
-	TRBD1	TRBJ2-7	TRBV5-4	CASSAGQGTSYEQYF	TGTGCCAGCAGCGCGGGACAGGGGACCTCCTACGAGCAGTACTTC
-	TRBD1	TRBJ2-7	TRBV20-1	CSARPGQGDYEQYF	TGCAGTGCCCGCCCGGGACAGGGTGACTACGAGCAGTACTTC
-	-	TRBJ1-5	TRBV7-2	CASSLDGVLGQPQHF	TGTGCCAGCAGCTTAGATGGGGTACTAGGCCAGCCCCAGCATTTT
-	-	TRBJ1-6	TRBV20-1	CSARGGELDSPLHF	TGCAGTGCTAGAGGGGGTGAGTTGGATTCACCCCTCCACTTT
-	-	TRBJ2-3	TRBV5-1	CASSLGLSNTDTQYF	TGCGCCAGCAGCTTAGGACTATCAAACACAGATACGCAGTATTTT
-	-	TRBJ2-2	TRBV30	CAWSVWRDRTGELFF	TGTGCCTGGAGTGTTTGGAGGGATCGTACCGGGGAGCTGTTTTTT
-	-	TRBJ2-1	TRBV28	CASSPAGYNEQFF	TGTGCCAGCAGCCCTGCGGGCTACAATGAGCAGTTCTTC
-	-	TRBJ2-1	TRBV2	CASIPRGNSYNEQFF	TGTGCCAGCATCCCGCGCGGAAACTCCTACAATGAGCAGTTCTTC
-	-	TRBJ1-1	TRBV19	CASRRGSTEAFF	TGTGCCAGTAGAAGGGGGTCGACTGAAGCTTTCTTT
few	-	TRBJ1-5	TRBV11-1	CASSLGVGQPQHF	TGTGCCAGCAGCTTAGGTGTTGGTCAGCCCCAGCATTTT
-	TRBD2	TRBJ2-5	TRBV7-9	CASSRGGSSSYQETQYF	TGTGCCAGCAGCCGGGGGGGCTCCTCGTCCTACCAAGAGACCCAGTACTTC
-	-	TRBJ1-2	TRBV20-1	CSARQDNYGYTF	TGCAGTGCTAGACAGGATAACTATGGCTACACCTTC
-	TRBD1	TRBJ1-4	TRBV30	CAWRAGQGHKLFF	TGTGCCTGGAGGGCGGGACAGGGCCATAAACTGTTTTTT
-	-	TRBJ1-1	TRBV3-1	CASSPGGDVGTEAFF	TGTGCCAGCAGCCCAGGAGGGGATGTGGGGACTGAAGCTTTCTTT
few	-	TRBJ1-5	TRBV7-2	CASSARGSNQPQHF	TGTGCCAGCAGCGCCCGTGGGAGCAATCAGCCCCAGCATTTT
once	-	TRBJ2-7	TRBV27	CASSLYQELGSEQYF	TGTGCCAGCAGTTTATATCAGGAACTAGGGAGCGAGCAGTACTTC
-	-	TRBJ2-1	TRBV30	CAWSASGSAYNEQFF	TGTGCCTGGAGTGCATCCGGGAGCGCCTACAATGAGCAGTTCTTC
-	-	TRBJ2-7	TRBV18	CASSPGQIRYF	TGTGCCAGCTCACCTGGGCAGATCCGGTACTTC
-	-	TRBJ1-1	TRBV29-1	CSAQVLNTEAFF	TGCAGCGCCCAGGTCCTTAACACTGAAGCTTTCTTT
-	-	TRBJ2-3	TRBV20-1	CSAISGASTDTQYF	TGCAGTGCTATATCCGGGGCTAGCACAGATACGCAGTATTTT
-	-	TRBJ1-1	TRBV20-1	CSARDAKNTEAFF	TGCAGTGCTAGAGATGCCAAGAACACTGAAGCTTTCTTT
-	-	TRBJ2-4	TRBV20-1	CSASDPRRGRENIQYF	TGCAGTGCTAGTGACCCAAGAAGGGGCAGGGAGAACATTCAGTACTTC
-	TRBD1	TRBJ1-4	TRBV7-2	CASSSGQDRNEKLFF	TGTGCCAGCAGCTCCGGACAGGACCGTAATGAAAAACTGTTTTTT
-	-	TRBJ1-2	TRBV20-1	CSASKGGVSTNYGYTF	TGCAGTGCTTCAAAGGGCGGGGTATCGACTAACTATGGCTACACCTTC
-	TRBD1	TRBJ2-1	TRBV5-4	CASSLGRDRAYNEQFF	TGTGCCAGCAGCTTGGGCCGGGACAGGGCCTACAATGAGCAGTTCTTC
-	-	TRBJ2-1	TRBV11-3	CASSLGGVNNEQFF	TGTGCCAGCAGCTTGGGCGGGGTCAACAATGAGCAGTTCTTC
-	-	TRBJ1-2	TRBV11-2	CASSPGALSPYGYTF	TGTGCCAGCAGCCCCGGGGCCCTCTCCCCCTATGGCTACACCTTC
-	TRBD1	TRBJ2-5	TRBV28	CASSENGQGRETQYF	TGTGCCAGCAGCGAAAACGGACAGGGCAGGGAGACCCAGTACTTC
-	TRBD1	TRBJ2-7	TRBV5-4	CASSLGQGALYEQYF	TGTGCCAGCAGCTTGGGGCAGGGGGCCCTCTACGAGCAGTACTTC
once	TRBD1	TRBJ2-3	TRBV29-1	CSGKLTGGPRTDTQYF	TGCAGCGGAAAGCTGACAGGGGGTCCCCGCACAGATACGCAGTATTTT
-	TRBD2	TRBJ2-5	TRBV27	CASRASGQETQYF	TGTGCCAGCAGAGCTAGCGGCCAAGAGACCCAGTACTTC
-	-	TRBJ1-1	TRBV20-1	CSASPRGEEAFF	TGCAGTGCTAGTCCCCGCGGGGAGGAAGCTTTCTTT
-	TRBD2	TRBJ2-1	TRBV12-3/TRBV12-4	CASRPERGGHNEQFF	TGTGCCAGCAGACCCGAGCGGGGGGGTCACAATGAGCAGTTCTTC
-	-	TRBJ1-6	TRBV30	CAWSVLRGGNSPLHF	TGTGCCTGGAGTGTACTTAGGGGCGGTAATTCACCCCTCCACTTT
-	-	TRBJ1-6	TRBV27	CASSPQRSPLHF	TGTGCCAGCAGTCCACAGCGATCACCCCTCCACTTT
-	TRBD2	TRBJ2-5	TRBV28	CASNIAGSQETQYF	TGTGCCAGCAATATAGCGGGATCCCAAGAGACCCAGTACTTC
-	TRBD1	TRBJ2-7	TRBV7-9	CASSFTPPGTGLPPEQYF	TGTGCCAGCAGCTTTACCCCTCCCGGGACAGGGCTCCCTCCGGAGCAGTACTTC
-	TRBD1	TRBJ1-5	TRBV20-1	CSARMSGGRNQPQHF	TGCAGTGCTCGCATGTCAGGGGGCCGCAATCAGCCCCAGCATTTT
-	TRBD2	TRBJ2-1	TRBV6-5	CASSYGLAGGRYNEQFF	TGTGCCAGCAGTTACGGACTAGCGGGGGGGCGCTACAATGAGCAGTTCTTC
once	-	TRBJ2-3	TRBV30	CAWSVNGGDTQYF	TGTGCCTGGAGTGTAAACGGGGGAGATACGCAGTATTTT
-	-	TRBJ2-2	TRBV7-9	CASSLRRNTGELFF	TGTGCCAGCAGCTTACGAAGGAACACCGGGGAGCTGTTTTTT
-	TRBD1	TRBJ2-7	TRBV13	CASSRTAGQGNYEQYF	TGTGCCAGCAGCCGAACAGCTGGACAGGGAAACTACGAGCAGTACTTC